Listed here is a single T cell receptor beta chain. This entry belongs to a study of blood T cell repertoires in COVID-19. Study background: Sites across the United States, Italy and Spain contributed samples from acute and convalescent COVID-19. Sample material is recorded as cDNA or gDNA derived from T cells, B-cell-depleted T cells, or PBMCs.

As originally analysed: Reference gene primer amplification in the assay estimated nucleated cell counts. Method: immunoSEQ multiplex PCR; TCRdb's copy keeps in-frame clones and lacks some. V and J calls and clone size are as listed in that table; D and trimming were resolved from the DNA. This table holds about 82,000 clones, more than 70% found once. This CDR3 spans 14 amino acids. Trimming shortened V by 5 bases and J by 8 bases, and 18 bases separated the two germline ends. Looked up from germline, CDR1 is SGHTA and CDR2 is FQGNSA. This chain connects TRBV7-2 to TRBJ1-1, with D maybe TRBD1 (6 bases). The sequence derives from a woman in her sixties with acute or convalescent COVID-19. Input material: peripheral blood. The CDR3 protein is CASSTRQAHPEAFF. The CDR3 nucleotides read TGTGCCAGCAGCACCCGACAGGCCCACCCAGAAGCTTTCTTT.